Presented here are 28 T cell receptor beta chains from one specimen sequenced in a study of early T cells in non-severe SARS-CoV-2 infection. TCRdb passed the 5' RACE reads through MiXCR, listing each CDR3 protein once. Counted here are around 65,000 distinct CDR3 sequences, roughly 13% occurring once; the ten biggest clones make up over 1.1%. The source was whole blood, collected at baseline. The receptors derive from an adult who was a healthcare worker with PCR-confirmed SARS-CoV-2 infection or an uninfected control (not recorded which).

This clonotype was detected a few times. CDR3 in amino acids: CSAGRDGAEQYF. DNA for the CDR3: TGCAGCGCGGGACGGGATGGGGCCGAGCAGTACTTC. The chain couples TRBV29-1 to TRBJ2-7; D is perhaps TRBD1 or TRBD2 (5 bases each). V gave up 7 bases and J gave up 6 bases, with 16 bases separating them. The CDR3 length is 12 residues. Per germline, CDR1 SQVTM and CDR2 ANQGSEA.

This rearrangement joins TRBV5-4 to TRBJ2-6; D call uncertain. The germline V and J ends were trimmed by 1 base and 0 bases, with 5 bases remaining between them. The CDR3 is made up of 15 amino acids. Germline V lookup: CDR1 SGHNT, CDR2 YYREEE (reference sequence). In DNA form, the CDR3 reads TGTGCCAGCAGCTTGAAGCTCTCTGGGGCCAACGTCCTGACTTTC. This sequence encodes CASSLKLSGANVLTF.

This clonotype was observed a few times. CDR3 nucleotide sequence: TGTGCCACCAGTGGACTGGACAGGGGGTTCTACAATGAGCAGTTCTTC. Protein: CATSGLDRGFYNEQFF. This sequence joins TRBV24-1 and TRBJ2-1, with 10 bases aligning to TRBD1. The CDR3 is 16 amino acids. Looked up from germline, CDR1 is KGHDR and CDR2 is SFDVKD. V dropped 5 bases and J dropped 3; count of bases not matched to a gene: 6.

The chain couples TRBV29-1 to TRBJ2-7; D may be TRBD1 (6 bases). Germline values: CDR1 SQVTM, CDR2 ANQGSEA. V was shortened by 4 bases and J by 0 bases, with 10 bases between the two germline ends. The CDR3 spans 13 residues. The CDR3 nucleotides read TGCAGCGTTGCAGGGGCGCACTCCTACGAGCAGTACTTC. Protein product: CSVAGAHSYEQYF.

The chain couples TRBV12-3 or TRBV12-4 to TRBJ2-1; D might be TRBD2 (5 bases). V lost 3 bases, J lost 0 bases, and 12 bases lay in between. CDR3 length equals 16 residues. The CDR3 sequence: CASSFSLGSSYNEQFF. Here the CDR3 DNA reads TGTGCCAGCAGTTTCAGCTTGGGGAGCTCCTACAATGAGCAGTTCTTC.

CDR3 residues: CASSPSPPADEQFF. CDR3 bases: TGTGCCAGTAGTCCGAGTCCTCCGGCCGATGAGCAGTTCTTC. The J gene is TRBJ2-1, the V gene TRBV19; D uncertain. Germline V lookup: CDR1 LNHDA, CDR2 SQIVND (reference sequence). The V and J ends lost 5 bases and 8 bases respectively, with 16 bases between them. CDR3 size: 14 residues.

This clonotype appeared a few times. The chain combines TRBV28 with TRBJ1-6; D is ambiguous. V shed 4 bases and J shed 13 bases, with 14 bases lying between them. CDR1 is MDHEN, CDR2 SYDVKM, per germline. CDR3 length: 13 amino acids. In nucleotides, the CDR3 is TGTGCCAGCAGTTATAGCTCCGTAGGCCCCCTCCACTTT. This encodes CASSYSSVGPLHF.

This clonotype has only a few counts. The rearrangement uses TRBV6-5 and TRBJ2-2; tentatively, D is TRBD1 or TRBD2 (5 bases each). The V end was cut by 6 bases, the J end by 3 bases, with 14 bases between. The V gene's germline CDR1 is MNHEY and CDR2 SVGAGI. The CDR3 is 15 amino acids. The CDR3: CASSPRDGDTGELFF. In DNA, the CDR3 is TGTGCCAGCAGCCCCCGGGACGGAGACACCGGGGAGCTGTTTTTT.

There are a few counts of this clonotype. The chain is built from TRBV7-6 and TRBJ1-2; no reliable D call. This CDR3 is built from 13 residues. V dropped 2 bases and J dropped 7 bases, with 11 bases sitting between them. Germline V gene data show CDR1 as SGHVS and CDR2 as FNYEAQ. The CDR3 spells CASSLKVRAGYTF. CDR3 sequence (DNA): TGTGCCAGCAGCTTAAAGGTTCGAGCTGGCTACACCTTC. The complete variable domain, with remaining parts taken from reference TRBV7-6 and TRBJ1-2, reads GAGVSQSPRYKVTKRGQDVALRCDPISGHVSLYWYRQALGQGPEFLTYFNYEAQQDKSGLPNDRFSAERPEGSISTLTIQRTEQRDSAMYRCASSLKVRAGYTFGSGTRLTVV.

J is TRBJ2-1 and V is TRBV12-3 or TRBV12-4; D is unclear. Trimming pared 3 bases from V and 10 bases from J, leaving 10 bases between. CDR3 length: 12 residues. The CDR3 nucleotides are TGTGCCAGCAGTTTCGTGCAGGCAGAGCAGTTCTTC. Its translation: CASSFVQAEQFF.

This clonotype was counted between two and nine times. CDR3 residues: CASRDGLYNEQFF. The CDR3 DNA is TGTGCCAGCAGGGACGGGCTCTACAATGAGCAGTTCTTC. V gene TRBV6-1 combines with J gene TRBJ2-1, with D unclear. The germline gives CDR1 MNHNS, CDR2 SASEGT. Trimming cost V 6 bases and J 3 bases, with 9 bases left between them. This CDR3 has 13 residues.

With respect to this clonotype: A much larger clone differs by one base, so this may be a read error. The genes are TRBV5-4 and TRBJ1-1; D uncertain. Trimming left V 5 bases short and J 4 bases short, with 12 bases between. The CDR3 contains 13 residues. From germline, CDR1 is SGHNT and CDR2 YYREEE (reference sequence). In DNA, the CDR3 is TGTGCCAGCAGGACCGAGCGGACCACTGAAGCTTTCTTT. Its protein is CASRTERTTEAFF.

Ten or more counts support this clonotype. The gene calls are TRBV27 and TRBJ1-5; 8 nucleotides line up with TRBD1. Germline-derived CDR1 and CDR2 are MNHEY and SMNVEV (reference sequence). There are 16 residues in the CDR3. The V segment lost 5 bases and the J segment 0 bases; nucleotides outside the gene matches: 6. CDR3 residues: CASSQTGDYSNQPQHF. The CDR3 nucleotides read TGTGCCAGCAGTCAGACAGGGGACTATAGCAATCAGCCCCAGCATTTT.

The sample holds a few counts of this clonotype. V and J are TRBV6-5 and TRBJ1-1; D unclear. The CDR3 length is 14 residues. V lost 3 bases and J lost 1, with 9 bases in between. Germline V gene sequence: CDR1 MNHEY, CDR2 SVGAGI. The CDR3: CASSYKFGNTEAFF. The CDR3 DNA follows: TGTGCCAGCAGTTATAAGTTCGGGAACACTGAAGCTTTCTTT.

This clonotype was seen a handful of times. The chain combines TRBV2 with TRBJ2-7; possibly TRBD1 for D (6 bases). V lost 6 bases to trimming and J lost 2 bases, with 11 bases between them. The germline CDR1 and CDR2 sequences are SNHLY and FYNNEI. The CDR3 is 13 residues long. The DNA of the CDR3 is TGTGCCAGCAGACAGGGTTTTACCTACGAGCAGTACTTC. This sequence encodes CASRQGFTYEQYF.

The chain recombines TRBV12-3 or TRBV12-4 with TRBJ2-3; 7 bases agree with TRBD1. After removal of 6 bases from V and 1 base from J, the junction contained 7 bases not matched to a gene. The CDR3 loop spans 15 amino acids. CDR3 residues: CASRNRGSRTDTQYF. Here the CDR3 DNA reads TGTGCCAGCAGAAACAGGGGTTCCCGCACAGATACGCAGTATTTT.

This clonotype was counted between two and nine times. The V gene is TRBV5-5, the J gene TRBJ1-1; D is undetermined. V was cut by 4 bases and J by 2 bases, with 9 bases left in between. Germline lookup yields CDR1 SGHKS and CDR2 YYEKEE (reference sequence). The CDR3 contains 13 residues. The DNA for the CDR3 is TGTGCCAGCAGCACAATTAAAAACACTGAAGCTTTCTTT. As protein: CASSTIKNTEAFF.

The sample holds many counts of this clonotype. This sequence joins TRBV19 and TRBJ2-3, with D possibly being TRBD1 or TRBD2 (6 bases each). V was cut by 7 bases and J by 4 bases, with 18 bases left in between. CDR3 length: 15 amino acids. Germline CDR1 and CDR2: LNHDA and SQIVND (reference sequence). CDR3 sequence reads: CASTPRGVGADTQYF. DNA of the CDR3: TGTGCCAGTACCCCAAGGGGGGTGGGAGCAGATACGCAGTATTTT.

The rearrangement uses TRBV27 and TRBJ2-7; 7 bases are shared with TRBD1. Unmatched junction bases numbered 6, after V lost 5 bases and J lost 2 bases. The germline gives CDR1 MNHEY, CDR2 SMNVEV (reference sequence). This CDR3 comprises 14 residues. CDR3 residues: CASSPGQPTYEQYF. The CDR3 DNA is TGTGCCAGCAGTCCGGGACAGCCAACCTACGAGCAGTACTTC.

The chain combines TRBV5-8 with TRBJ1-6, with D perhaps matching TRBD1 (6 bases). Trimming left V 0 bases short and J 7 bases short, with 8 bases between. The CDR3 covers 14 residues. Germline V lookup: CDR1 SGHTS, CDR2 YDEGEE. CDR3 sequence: CASSLGQENSPLHF. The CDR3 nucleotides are TGTGCCAGCAGCTTGGGACAGGAGAATTCACCCCTCCACTTT.

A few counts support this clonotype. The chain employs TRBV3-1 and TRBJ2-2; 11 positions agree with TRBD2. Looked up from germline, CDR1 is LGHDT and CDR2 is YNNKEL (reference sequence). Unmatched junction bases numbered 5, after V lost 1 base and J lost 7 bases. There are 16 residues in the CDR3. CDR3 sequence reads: CASSQGLAGQRGELFF. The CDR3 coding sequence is TGTGCCAGCAGCCAAGGACTAGCGGGGCAACGCGGGGAGCTGTTTTTT.

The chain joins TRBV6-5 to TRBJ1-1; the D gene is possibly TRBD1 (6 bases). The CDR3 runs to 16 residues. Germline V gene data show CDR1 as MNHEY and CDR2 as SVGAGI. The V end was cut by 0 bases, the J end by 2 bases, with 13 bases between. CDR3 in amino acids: CASSYSRGGRNTEAFF. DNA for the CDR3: TGTGCCAGCAGTTACTCCCGGGGGGGCCGAAACACTGAAGCTTTCTTT.

In DNA form, the CDR3 reads TGTGCCAGCAGCGAGAACAGGGTCATCCCTGAAGCTTTCTTT. Translation gives CASSENRVIPEAFF. The chain recombines TRBV3-1 with TRBJ1-1, with a weak D call TRBD1 (6 bases). The V gene's germline CDR1 is LGHDT and CDR2 YNNKEL (reference sequence). Trimming pared 5 bases from V and 6 bases from J, leaving 16 bases between. The CDR3 contains 14 residues. The variable domain in full, with the rest retrieved from reference TRBV3-1 and TRBJ1-1, is DTAVSQTPKYLVTQMGNDKSIKCEQNLGHDTMYWYKQDSKKFLKIMFSYNNKELIINETVPNRFSPKSPDKAHLNLHINSLELGDSAVYFCASSENRVIPEAFFGQGTRLTVV.

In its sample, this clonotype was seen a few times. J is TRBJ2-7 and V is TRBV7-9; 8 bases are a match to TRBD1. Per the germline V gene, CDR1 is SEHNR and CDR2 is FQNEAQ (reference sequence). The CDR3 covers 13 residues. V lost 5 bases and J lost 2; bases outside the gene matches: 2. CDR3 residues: CASSPQGAYEQYF. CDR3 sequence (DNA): TGTGCCAGCAGCCCACAGGGGGCCTACGAGCAGTACTTC.

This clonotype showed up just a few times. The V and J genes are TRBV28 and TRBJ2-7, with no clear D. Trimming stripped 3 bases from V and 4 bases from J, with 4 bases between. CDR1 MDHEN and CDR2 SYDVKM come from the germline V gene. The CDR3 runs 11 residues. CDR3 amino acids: CASSFGYEQYF. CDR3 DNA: TGTGCCAGCAGTTTCGGGTACGAGCAGTACTTC.

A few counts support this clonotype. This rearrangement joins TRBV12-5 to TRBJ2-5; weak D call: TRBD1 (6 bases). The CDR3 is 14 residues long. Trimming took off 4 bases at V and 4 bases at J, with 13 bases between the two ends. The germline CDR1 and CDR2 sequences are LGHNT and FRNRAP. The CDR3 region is CASGYREQLETQYF. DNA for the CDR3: TGTGCTAGTGGTTACAGGGAGCAATTAGAGACCCAGTACTTC.

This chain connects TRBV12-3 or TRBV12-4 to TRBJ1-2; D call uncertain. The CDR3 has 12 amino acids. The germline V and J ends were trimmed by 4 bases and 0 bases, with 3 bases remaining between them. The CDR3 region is CASSSSNYGYTF. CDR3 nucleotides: TGTGCCAGCAGTTCGTCTAACTATGGCTACACCTTC.

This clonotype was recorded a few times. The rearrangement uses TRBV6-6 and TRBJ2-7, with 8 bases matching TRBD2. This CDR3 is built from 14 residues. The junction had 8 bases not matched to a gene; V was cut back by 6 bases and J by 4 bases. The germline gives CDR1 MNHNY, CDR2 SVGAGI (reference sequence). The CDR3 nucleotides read TGTGCCAGCAGCGAGCGGGAGAAGGGATACGAGCAGTACTTC. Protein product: CASSEREKGYEQYF.